This TCR beta chain was obtained from a study of CD8 T cells in ankylosing spondylitis. General observations from the study: Within ankylosing spondylitis blood, a TCR beta motif made up of roughly eight highly homologous variants appeared to be characteristic. Disease-linked clones displayed a CD8+ phenotype and appeared relatively rarely in peripheral blood. Earlier reports found some motif variants in synovial fluid and blood in reactive arthritis. Clones tied to disease were said to be significantly enriched in matched ankylosing spondylitis synovial fluid.

As the method for making TCR beta libraries, quantitative 5'-RACE with molecular barcodes was used. Each CDR3 protein is one row after TCRdb ran MiXCR on the 5' RACE reads. The sample lists roughly 670,000 distinct CDR3 sequences, roughly 20% occurring once. Germline lookup yields CDR1 SQVTM and CDR2 ANQGSEA. The CDR3 runs to 16 residues. The junction had 10 bases not matched to a gene; V was cut back by 6 bases and J by 2 bases. Worth noting for this clonotype: Its target is not known.

The receptor comes from a male donor with ankylosing spondylitis. The V and J genes are TRBV29-1 and TRBJ2-7; 13 nucleotides align to TRBD2. The source material was blood, either unsorted or a sorted T cell fraction (not recorded which). DNA of the CDR3: TGCAGCGTCTTCGGACTAGCGGGGGAGCGGGCCTACGAGCAGTACTTC. It translates to CSVFGLAGERAYEQYF.